The 2 T cell receptor beta chains listed next were all sequenced from one sample in a study of blood T cell repertoires in COVID-19. Libraries were prepared by immunoSEQ multiplex PCR; TCRdb keeps only in-frame clonotypes and omits some of them. Here the sample spans about 140,000 clones, 79% being singletons. Material: peripheral blood. These receptors all stem from a man aged 50 to 60 with active or convalescent COVID-19.

This clone was detected only once. The chain recombines TRBV4-1 with TRBJ2-1; 9 nucleotides agree with TRBD2. The CDR3 runs 15 residues. Unmatched junction bases numbered 4, after V lost 3 bases and J lost 4 bases. Germline CDR1 MGHRA, CDR2 YSYEKL. The CDR3, as DNA: TGCGCCAGCAGCCACGGGACTAGCCGGTACAATGAGCAGTTCTTC. Its protein is CASSHGTSRYNEQFF.

This chain connects TRBV24-1 to TRBJ1-2; D remains ambiguous. Trimming pared 4 bases from V and 7 bases from J, leaving 18 bases between. This CDR3 has 15 amino acids. Germline V gene lookup returns CDR1 KGHDR and CDR2 SFDVKD. CDR3 amino acids: CATSDGISTGGGYTF. As DNA, the CDR3 is TGTGCCACCAGTGACGGTATATCTACCGGAGGTGGCTACACCTTC.